These 14 T cell receptor beta chains were sequenced from one sample in a study of cytomegalovirus exposure and HLA in healthy donors. A multiplex PCR was run with 60 Vbeta primers and 13 Jbeta primers. Some clones are missing from TCRdb's copy, which holds only in-frame ones; the method was immunoSEQ multiplex PCR. This sample carries 55,000 or so clones, with about 12% going to the ten biggest clones. Sequenced sample: PBMCs. The receptors come from a woman in her twenties or thirties in good health and CMV-seropositive.

The J gene is TRBJ2-3, the V gene TRBV9; possible D gene TRBD2, 5 bases. V was clipped by 4 bases and J by 4 bases, with 13 bases between them. The germline V gene has CDR1 SGDLS and CDR2 YYNGEE. The CDR3 covers 14 residues. The CDR3 loop is CASSTPGVADTQYF. CDR3 nucleotide sequence: TGTGCCAGCAGCACCCCCGGGGTCGCAGATACGCAGTATTTT.

This sequence joins TRBV6-6 and TRBJ2-5; 7 bases line up with TRBD2. Germline V gene sequence: CDR1 MNHNY, CDR2 SVGAGI (reference sequence). Trimming at V came to 6 bases and at J to 2 bases, leaving 9 bases not matched to a gene. The CDR3 is 15 residues long. The CDR3 DNA sequence: TGTGCCAGCAGCTTCCCGGGACTACAACAAGAGACCCAGTACTTC. It is translated as CASSFPGLQQETQYF.

This chain links TRBV7-6 with TRBJ1-2; TRBD1 might be the D (5 bases). The V end lost 5 bases, the J end lost 1 base, and 8 bases lay between the germline ends. The germline CDR1 and CDR2 sequences are SGHVS and FNYEAQ. The CDR3 extends over 13 amino acids. The CDR3 bases are TGTGCCAGCAGCCAGACAGATAACTATGGCTACACCTTC. Protein: CASSQTDNYGYTF.

In DNA form, the CDR3 reads TGCAGCGTTGAAGAGCCCCTAGGACGGGGAAGGGTGGGAGAGCAGTACTTC. As protein: CSVEEPLGRGRVGEQYF. The chain uses TRBV29-1 and TRBJ2-7; a possible D gene is TRBD2 (5 bases). The CDR3 spans 17 residues. Trimming removed 0 bases at V and 7 bases at J, with 25 bases between. Per germline, CDR1 SQVTM and CDR2 ANQGSEA.

V is TRBV5-1 and J is TRBJ2-2; 16 positions agree with TRBD2. The germline CDR1 and CDR2 sequences are SGHRS and YFSETQ. The CDR3 runs 22 residues. V lost 4 bases, J lost 4 bases, and 19 bases stayed unmatched. The CDR3 DNA sequence: TGCGCCAGCAGCGGCTTGGCGGGCTCGGGACTAGCGGGAGGGCGCGGCACCGGGGAGCTGTTTTTT. Its protein product is CASSGLAGSGLAGGRGTGELFF.

The CDR3 bases are TGTGCCAGCAGTGACCCTGGCGGGAACACTGAAGCTTTCTTT. It codes for CASSDPGGNTEAFF. This chain links TRBV25-1 with TRBJ1-1; D unclear. V gave up 3 bases and J gave up 1 base, with 9 bases separating them. The length of the CDR3 is 14 residues. The germline gives CDR1 MGHDK, CDR2 SYGVNS.

This rearrangement joins TRBV15 to TRBJ2-7, with D possibly TRBD2 on 6 matching bases. The V gene's germline CDR1 is LNHNV and CDR2 YYDKDF (reference sequence). The CDR3 runs to 14 residues. The V end lost 3 bases, the J end lost 7 bases, and 16 bases lay between the germline ends. CDR3 in amino acids: CATSRGTLGREQYF. As DNA, the CDR3 is TGTGCCACCAGCAGGGGGACCCTGGGGAGGGAGCAGTACTTC.

CDR3 DNA: TGTGCCAGCAGCTTAGTACGAGGGAGCGGGGAGCTGTTTTTT. Protein sequence: CASSLVRGSGELFF. J is TRBJ2-2 and V is TRBV7-6, with D possibly TRBD2 on 5 matching bases. The V and J ends lost 1 base and 7 bases respectively, with 10 bases between them. The CDR3 totals 14 residues. CDR1 and CDR2 (germline): SGHVS, FNYEAQ.

V and J are TRBV30 and TRBJ1-1, with D perhaps matching TRBD1 (5 bases). The CDR3 contains 15 residues. The germline V and J ends were trimmed by 2 bases and 9 bases, with 22 bases remaining between them. Germline CDR1 GTSNPN, CDR2 SVGIG (reference sequence). The chain's CDR3 is CAWSFPGTANRKAFF. The CDR3 region has the DNA TGTGCCTGGAGTTTCCCGGGGACTGCGAATCGGAAAGCTTTCTTT.

This chain joins TRBV4-2 and TRBJ1-4, with TRBD1 matching over 10 bases. The CDR3 length is 16 residues. Germline V gives CDR1 LGHNA, CDR2 YNFKEQ. Trimming took 2 bases from V and 6 from J; bases not matched to a gene: 6. Here the CDR3 reads CASSQLSGTGDEKLFF. As DNA, the CDR3 is TGTGCCAGCAGCCAACTTTCCGGGACAGGGGATGAAAAACTGTTTTTT.

The chain joins TRBV2 to TRBJ2-7; TRBD1 is a possible D gene (6 bases). The CDR3 runs 13 residues. Germline assignment: CDR1 SNHLY and CDR2 FYNNEI. Trimming shortened V by 7 bases and J by 7 bases, and 17 bases separated the two germline ends. This CDR3 is CASTEQGYGEQYF. The CDR3 DNA follows: TGTGCCAGCACGGAACAGGGTTATGGGGAGCAGTACTTC. Using reference TRBV2 and TRBJ2-7 for the parts outside the CDR3, the full variable domain is EPEVTQTPSHQVTQMGQEVILRCVPISNHLYFYWYRQILGQKVEFLVSFYNNEISEKSEIFDDQFSVERPDGSNFTLKIRSTKLEDSAMYFCASTEQGYGEQYFGPGTRLTVT.

The gene calls are TRBV6-5 and TRBJ2-7; D is unresolved. CDR1 and CDR2 (germline): MNHEY, SVGAGI. This CDR3 region has 13 residues. The V end was cut by 4 bases, the J end by 5 bases, with 12 bases between. CDR3 DNA sequence: TGTGCCAGCAGTTTCGCCTTGGCCGACGAGCAGTACTTC. Translation gives CASSFALADEQYF.

V is TRBV11-2 and J is TRBJ2-5, with D perhaps TRBD1 (6 bases). This CDR3 region has 15 residues. With 5 bases removed from V and 5 bases from J, the gap between germline ends came to 18 bases. Per germline, CDR1 SGHAT and CDR2 FQNNGV. The CDR3 loop is CASSDPSGDLETQYF. The CDR3 coding sequence is TGTGCCAGCAGCGACCCTTCAGGGGACCTGGAGACCCAGTACTTC.

This chain connects TRBV6-6 to TRBJ2-7, with D possibly matching TRBD1 (6 bases). V lost 10 bases, J lost 2 bases, and 18 bases lay in between. CDR1 is MNHNY, CDR2 SVGAGI, per germline (reference sequence). The CDR3 is 14 amino acids. The CDR3 reads CATISGVGTYEQYF. The CDR3 nucleotides read TGTGCCACCATCTCAGGGGTAGGGACCTACGAGCAGTACTTC.